This TCR beta chain was recovered during a study of regulatory T cells in long-lasting Graves disease (dated by TCRdb to about 2021). In the study overall: Patients with newly diagnosed Graves' disease had been on antithyroid drugs for under 3 months. This study used TCR sequencing and RNA sequencing of peripheral blood to compare persistent Graves' disease patients against newly diagnosed Graves' disease patients. The study took place in China and was registered as a clinical trial. A total of roughly 35 samples underwent TCR sequencing: some 13 from persistent and around 20 from newly diagnosed Graves' disease patients. Overall study outcomes, separate from this receptor: Sequencing and analysis were restricted to the TCR beta chain. As a limitation, the authors acknowledged that the small sample size may reduce accuracy. Persistent disease showed preferential use of TRBV28, TRBJ1-2 and TRBJ2-5, whereas newly diagnosed disease favored TRBV20-1 and TRBJ2-1. Persistent Graves' disease patients showed lower TCR Shannon entropy and fewer highly expanded clones than newly diagnosed patients, suggesting clonal expansion. More public clonotypes were shared among persistent patients (under 3,000) than among newly diagnosed patients (over 900). Because the primary lesion, thyroid tissue, could not be accessed, the study looked at peripheral blood alone.

The protocol used for the library was multiplex PCR. The sequencer was an Illumina HiSeq 4000. To build TCR beta libraries, CDR3 regions were amplified by Arm-PCR using iRepertoire HTBI primers. Before sequencing, the PCR products went through gel purification. As for the original processing: Gene usage analysis of CDR3 amino acid clonotypes used the approximately 62 TRBV and 12 to 15 TRBJ segments found across samples. COPE and FqMerger were used to merge filtered high-quality paired reads into contigs. BLAST was used to align contigs to the IMGT TRBV, TRBD and TRBJ reference genes, and CDR3 was defined following IMGT. Highly expanded clones were defined as clonotypes with a frequency above 0.1%. Shannon entropy served as the measure of repertoire diversity, while the Gini coefficient captured V-J evenness. A clonotype found in more than one individual was treated as public. The public reads were run again by TCRdb, first through fastp at Q25 and then through MiXCR, and only productive beta chains were kept. Each record represents a unique CDR3 protein, reported with the most common genes and DNA among its rows. The V and J calls follow TCRdb's processing rather than the paper's. Recorded for this sample are hundreds of thousands of distinct CDR3 sequences; 16% of them occurred a single time. The ten largest clonotypes hold about 18% of the sample.

What this sample's time point label stands for: newly diagnosed GD, antithyroid drugs for less than 3 months. RNA was extracted from PBMCs in TRIzol for both TCR sequencing and RNA sequencing. The diagnosis of Graves' disease followed American Thyroid Association guidelines. The patients came from an endocrinology department in Xi'an, China. Each patient gave 8.5 to 9.5 milliliters of peripheral blood, collected in an EDTA anticoagulant tube. PBMCs were isolated by Ficoll Paque Plus density gradient separation without further T cell sorting. RNA quality was checked with an Agilent 2100 Bioanalyzer and agarose gel, and concentration with a NanoDrop 2000. This clonotype was recorded at least ten times. Its cognate antigen has yet to be identified. The record has no base qualities; no much larger clone is one base away. The germline V gene provides CDR1 SGHTA and CDR2 FQGNSA. For this chain, trimming is 5 bases at the V end and 4 bases at the J end, and the number of junction bases without a gene match is 6. Reading from cysteine to phenylalanine, the CDR3 counts 14 amino acids. Just CDR3 DNA is preserved here, 42 bases in frame from base 1.

The same sample was also studied in work on T cells in Graves' hyperthyroidism and ophthalmopathy. As that second study puts it: Stable Graves' hyperthyroidism was defined as the absence of progression to ophthalmopathy over 18 months of follow-up. Hyperthyroidism patients were newly diagnosed, had a disease duration of under 2 months, and were aged 18 to 65 years. Any patient with an uncontrolled infection, another autoimmune disease, pregnancy or lactation was excluded. Clinical symptoms, serum thyroxine and TRAb, thyroid ultrasound, and orbital computed tomography formed the basis for the diagnoses. The TCR CDR3 was subjected to a first round of RT-PCR using the HTBI primer set and the Qiagen OneStep RT-PCR kit. Most expanded thyroid clonotypes (frequency above 0.001) were also detected in blood, a finding suggesting that blood repertoires may reflect thyroid immune responses. A model built on a 13 V-J signature distinguished ophthalmopathy from stable hyperthyroidism, reaching 85% to 90% sensitivity and under 84% specificity in cross-validation and 80%/75% in testing. In validation, progression to ophthalmopathy was predicted by the model with nearly 71% sensitivity and roughly 76% specificity, a median of about 6.4 months before onset. TCR V-J signatures able to tell the groups apart were searched for in a discovery cohort of 95 to 100 patients, of whom around 42 had Graves' ophthalmopathy and about 60 had stable Graves' hyperthyroidism. Prospective prediction of ophthalmopathy was tested in an independent validation cohort consisting of 18 to 20 hyperthyroidism patients and over 15 patients who later progressed to ophthalmopathy. For training and testing, the 110 or so patients in the discovery cohort were randomly divided in a 7:3 ratio. The study also compared thyroid tissue and blood T-cell repertoires from five or six Graves' hyperthyroidism patients. After blood sampling, hyperthyroidism patients were treated with methimazole at a starting dose of 30 mg daily, and ophthalmopathy patients were treated with high-dose intravenous methylprednisolone. The libraries were constructed in a second round of multiplex PCR and then size-selected and purified. Paired-end sequencing of the libraries was performed with 100 bp reads on an Illumina HiSeq2000. Raw data were processed with SOAPnuke, discarding reads with adapters, uncalled bases, mean Phred below 15, or no exact constant-primer or identifier match. High-quality paired reads were merged using COPE v1.2.5, and each unique nucleotide sequence was defined as a clonotype. MiTCR v1.1 was used to align the clonotypes against IMGT TRBV, TRBD and TRBJ reference segments. The analysis was restricted to V-J combinations with a frequency above 0.0001, which together covered roughly 99% of the repertoires. The TCS score was defined as the ratio of F50 (clonal expansion) to E x V (chaos), calculated using BLOSUM62-based TCRdist between CDR3 peptides within each V-J. Welch's t-statistics and random forest reduced roughly 540 V-J features to roughly 13, which were used in a naive Bayes classifier (R e1071). Sample size was not statistically predetermined, and blinding of investigators to group allocation was not performed. TCR Vbeta CDR3 sequencing of some 140 peripheral blood samples (around 45 ophthalmopathy, about 75 hyperthyroidism and approximately 17 progressor patients) is reported in the paper.

This sequence originates from a woman aged 25 to 45 with Graves disease. Donor details come from another sample of the same person, matched by shared clones. Recombination connected TRBV7-2 to TRBJ2-7; TRBD2 fits 9 bases in the junction. This specimen consisted of peripheral blood mononuclear cells (PBMCs), obtained at new diagnosis, from a patient treated with antithyroid drugs. The CDR3 region reads CASSPSSGSYEQYF. The nucleotide sequence is given as TGTGCCAGCAGCCCTAGTAGCGGGAGTTACGAGCAGTACTTC.